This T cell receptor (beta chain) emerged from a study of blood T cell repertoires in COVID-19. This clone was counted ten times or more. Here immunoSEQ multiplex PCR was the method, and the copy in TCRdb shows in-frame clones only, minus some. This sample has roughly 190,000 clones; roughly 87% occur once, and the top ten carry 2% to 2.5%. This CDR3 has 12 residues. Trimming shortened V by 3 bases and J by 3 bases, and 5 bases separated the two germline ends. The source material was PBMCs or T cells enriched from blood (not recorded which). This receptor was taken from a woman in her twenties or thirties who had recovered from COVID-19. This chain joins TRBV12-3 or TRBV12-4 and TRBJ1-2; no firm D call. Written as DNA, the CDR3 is TGTGCCAGCAGTTTGTCTGACTATGGCTACACCTTC. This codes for CASSLSDYGYTF.